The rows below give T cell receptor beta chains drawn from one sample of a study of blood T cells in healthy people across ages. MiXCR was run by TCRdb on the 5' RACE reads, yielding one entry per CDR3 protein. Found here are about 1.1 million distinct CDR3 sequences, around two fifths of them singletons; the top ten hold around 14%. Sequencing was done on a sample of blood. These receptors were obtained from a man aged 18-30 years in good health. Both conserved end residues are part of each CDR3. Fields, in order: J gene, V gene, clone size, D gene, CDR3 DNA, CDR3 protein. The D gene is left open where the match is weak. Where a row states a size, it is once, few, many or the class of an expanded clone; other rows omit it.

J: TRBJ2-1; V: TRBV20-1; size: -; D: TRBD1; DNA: TGCAGTGCTCCCACCAGACAGGGAAACTACGATGAGCAGTTCTTC; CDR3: CSAPTRQGNYDEQFF
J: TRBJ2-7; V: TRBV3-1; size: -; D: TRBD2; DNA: TGTGCCAGCAGCCACCTATTGACTAGCAGGAGGTACGAGCAGTACTTC; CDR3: CASSHLLTSRRYEQYF
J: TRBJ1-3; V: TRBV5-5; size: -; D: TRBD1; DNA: TGTGCCAGCAGGCGAGACAGGGGGGCTGGAAACACCATATATTTT; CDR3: CASRRDRGAGNTIYF
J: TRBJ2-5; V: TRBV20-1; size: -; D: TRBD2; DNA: TGCAGTACTCCGAGCGGTCCTAGCGGGGACATTGTGGAGACCCAGTACTTC; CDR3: CSTPSGPSGDIVETQYF
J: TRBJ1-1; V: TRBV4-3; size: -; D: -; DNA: TGCGCCAGCAGCCAAAAGGGGATGTTGAACACTGAAGCTTTCTTT; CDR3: CASSQKGMLNTEAFF
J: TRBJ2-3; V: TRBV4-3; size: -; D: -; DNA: TGCGCCAGCAGCTCATCTAGGGGAACAACAGATACGCAGTATTTT; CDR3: CASSSSRGTTDTQYF
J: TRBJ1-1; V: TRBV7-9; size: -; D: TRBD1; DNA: TGTGCCAGCAGCTCGAAACGGATGTCGGGACAGGACTCTGAAGCTTTCTTT; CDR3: CASSSKRMSGQDSEAFF
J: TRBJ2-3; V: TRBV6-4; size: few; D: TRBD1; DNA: TGTGCCAGCAGGGACAGGGGTATGGGCACAGATACGCAGTATTTT; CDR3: CASRDRGMGTDTQYF
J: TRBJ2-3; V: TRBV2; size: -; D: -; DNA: TGTGCCAGCAGCTCGGGACTCCCTGGGGATACGCAGTATTTT; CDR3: CASSSGLPGDTQYF
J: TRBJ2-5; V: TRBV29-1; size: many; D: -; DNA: TGCAGCGACTTACGGCGTGAGACCCAGTACTTC; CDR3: CSDLRRETQYF
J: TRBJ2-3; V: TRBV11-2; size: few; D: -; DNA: TGTGCCAGCAGCTTAGCACCAGGTTTGATCGGAGATACGCAGTATTTT; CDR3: CASSLAPGLIGDTQYF
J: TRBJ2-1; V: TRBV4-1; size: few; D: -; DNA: TGCGCCAGCAGCCAAGATCTCCTGGCGCCGTTCTTC; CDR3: CASSQDLLAPFF
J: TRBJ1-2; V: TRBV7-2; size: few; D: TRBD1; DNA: TGTGCCAGCAGCTCCGATGGGACAGGTTACTATGGCTACACCTTC; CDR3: CASSSDGTGYYGYTF
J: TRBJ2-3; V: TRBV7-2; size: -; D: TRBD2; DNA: TGTGCCAGTAAGCGGGGGGGAAGCACAGATACGCAGTATTTT; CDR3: CASKRGGSTDTQYF
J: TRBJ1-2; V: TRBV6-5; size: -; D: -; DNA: TGTGCCAGCAGTACGACGGACAGTCCTGTCTATGGCTACACCTTC; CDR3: CASSTTDSPVYGYTF
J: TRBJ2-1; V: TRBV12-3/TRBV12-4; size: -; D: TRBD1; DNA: TGTGCCAGCAGTTTTTCTCCAGGGGGTGCCTACAATGAGCAGTTCTTC; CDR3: CASSFSPGGAYNEQFF
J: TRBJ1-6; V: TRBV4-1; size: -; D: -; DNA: TGCGCCAGCAGCCAAGATCGGGGGGGAGACTCACCCCTCCACTTT; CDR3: CASSQDRGGDSPLHF
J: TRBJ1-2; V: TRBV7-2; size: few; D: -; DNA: TGTGCCAGCAGCTTAGAGGGCTTTTGCACCTTC; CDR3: CASSLEGFCTF
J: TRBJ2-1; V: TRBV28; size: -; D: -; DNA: TGTGCCGTAGGTCGGGGACGGTTTCGTGAGCAGTTCTTC; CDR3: CAVGRGRFREQFF
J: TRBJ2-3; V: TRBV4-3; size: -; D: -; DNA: TGCGCCAGCAGCCAAGAGTTGGGCTTAGGCACAGATACGCAGTATTTT; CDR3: CASSQELGLGTDTQYF
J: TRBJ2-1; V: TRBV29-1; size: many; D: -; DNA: TGCAGCGTTGAATCGCAGGATGAGCAGTTCTTC; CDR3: CSVESQDEQFF
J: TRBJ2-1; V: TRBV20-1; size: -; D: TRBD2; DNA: TGCAGTGCTACCGATCTAGCGGGGGTCTCCTACAATGAGCAGTTCTTC; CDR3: CSATDLAGVSYNEQFF
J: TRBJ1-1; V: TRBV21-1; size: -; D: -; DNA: TGTGCCAGCACCATGGAGCCGGGACACCTTAACACTGAAGCTTTCTTT; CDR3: CASTMEPGHLNTEAFF
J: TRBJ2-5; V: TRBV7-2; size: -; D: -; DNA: TGTGCCAGCAGCTACCCAACCCGGCCTTCTCAAGAGACCCAGTACTTC; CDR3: CASSYPTRPSQETQYF
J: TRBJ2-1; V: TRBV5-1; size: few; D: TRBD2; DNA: TGCGCCAGCAGCCTGACCCTAGCGGGGGGCCTTGAGCAGTTCTTC; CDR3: CASSLTLAGGLEQFF
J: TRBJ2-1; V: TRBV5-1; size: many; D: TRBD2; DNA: TGTGCCAGCAGCTTAGTCCTAGCGGGCAATGAGCAGTTCTTC; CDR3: CASSLVLAGNEQFF
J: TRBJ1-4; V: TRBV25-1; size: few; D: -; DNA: TGTGCCAGCAGTGAGGGGCCTGCTGGAAAACTGTTTTTT; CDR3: CASSEGPAGKLFF
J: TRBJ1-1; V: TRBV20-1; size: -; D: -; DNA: TGCAGTGCTCAGGACATAATGAACACTGAAGCTTTCTTT; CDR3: CSAQDIMNTEAFF
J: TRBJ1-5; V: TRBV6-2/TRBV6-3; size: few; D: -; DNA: TGTGCCAGCAGTTACCAGGGACCGCAAGGGTCGCCCCAGCATTTT; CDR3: CASSYQGPQGSPQHF
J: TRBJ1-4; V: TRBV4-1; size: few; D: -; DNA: TGCGCCAGCAGCCAAGTTGACGGGAACAATGAAAAACTGTTTTTT; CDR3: CASSQVDGNNEKLFF
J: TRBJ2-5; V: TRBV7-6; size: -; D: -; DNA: TGTGCCAGCAGCGAAACTCTAGGTTCGGGGCAGACCCAGTACTTC; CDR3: CASSETLGSGQTQYF
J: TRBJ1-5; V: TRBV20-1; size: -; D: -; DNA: TGCAGTGCTAGAGAAGAGAATCAGCCCCAGCATTTT; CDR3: CSAREENQPQHF
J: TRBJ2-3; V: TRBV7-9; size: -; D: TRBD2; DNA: TGTGCCAAAACAGCGGGGGGGCTCTCAGATACGCAGTATTTT; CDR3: CAKTAGGLSDTQYF
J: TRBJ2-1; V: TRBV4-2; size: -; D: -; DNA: TGTGCCAGCAGCCAGGACCAGACGGAGCCCTCCTACAATGAGCAGTTCTTC; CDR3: CASSQDQTEPSYNEQFF
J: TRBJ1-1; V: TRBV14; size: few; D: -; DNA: TGTGCCAGCAGCCACAGAGGGGATGCGCGGACTGAAGCTTTCTTT; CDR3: CASSHRGDARTEAFF
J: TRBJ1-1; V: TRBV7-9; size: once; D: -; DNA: TGTGCCAGCAGCTTCGATGGCGGGGGGTCGGGTGAAGCTTTCTTT; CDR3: CASSFDGGGSGEAFF
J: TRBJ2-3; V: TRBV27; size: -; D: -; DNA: TGTGCCAGCAGTCCCCCGGTGGGTCCAGATACGCAGTATTTT; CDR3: CASSPPVGPDTQYF
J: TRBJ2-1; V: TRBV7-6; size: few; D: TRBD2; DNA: TGTGCCAGCAGCTTAGGGACTAGAGGGTCCAATGAGCAGTTCTTC; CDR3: CASSLGTRGSNEQFF
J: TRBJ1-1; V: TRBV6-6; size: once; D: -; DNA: TGTGCCAGCACCACACCGGGGGGCGCTGAGATCTACACTGAAGCTTTCTTT; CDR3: CASTTPGGAEIYTEAFF
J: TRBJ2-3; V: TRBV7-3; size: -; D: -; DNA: TGTGCCAGCAGCTTAACTCTGTCCCGGGACCCGGATACGCAGTATTTT; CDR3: CASSLTLSRDPDTQYF
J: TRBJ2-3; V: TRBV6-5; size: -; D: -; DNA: TGTGCCAGCAGTTACTATCAGGGTTTATATACGCAGTATTTT; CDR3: CASSYYQGLYTQYF
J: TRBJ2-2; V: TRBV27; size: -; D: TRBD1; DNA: TGTGCCAGCAGTACTTGGACAGGTCGTAACACCGGGGAGCTGTTTTTT; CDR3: CASSTWTGRNTGELFF
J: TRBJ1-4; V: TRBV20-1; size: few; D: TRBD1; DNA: TGCGGAGCAGGGGGCGGTTCTGAAAAACTGTTTTTT; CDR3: CGAGGGSEKLFF
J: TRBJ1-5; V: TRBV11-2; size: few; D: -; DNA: TGTGCCAGCAGCTTAGAGGCTAACAATCAGCCCCAGCATTTT; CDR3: CASSLEANNQPQHF
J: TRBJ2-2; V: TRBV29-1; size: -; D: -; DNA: TGCAGCGTCCACGGGGACGGGGAGGGGGAGCTGTTTTTT; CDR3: CSVHGDGEGELFF
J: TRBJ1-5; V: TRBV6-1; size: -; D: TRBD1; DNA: TGTGCCAGTAAGACAGGGGATTATCAGCCCCAGCATTTT; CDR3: CASKTGDYQPQHF
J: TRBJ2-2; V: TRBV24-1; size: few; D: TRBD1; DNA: TGTGCCACCAGTGATCGACAGGGGTGGTACACCGGGGAGCTGTTTTTT; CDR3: CATSDRQGWYTGELFF
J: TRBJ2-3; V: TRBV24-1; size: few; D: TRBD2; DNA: TGTGCCACCAGTGATTTGAACGTCGAGCCTAGCGGATCAGATACGCAGTATTTT; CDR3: CATSDLNVEPSGSDTQYF
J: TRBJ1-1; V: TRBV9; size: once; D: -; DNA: TGTGCCAGCAGCACGGGACCTACCGTGAACACTGAAGCTTTCTTT; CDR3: CASSTGPTVNTEAFF
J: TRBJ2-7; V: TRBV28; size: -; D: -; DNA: TGTGCCAGTAACGGTGTGTACACCGATGAGCAGTACTTC; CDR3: CASNGVYTDEQYF
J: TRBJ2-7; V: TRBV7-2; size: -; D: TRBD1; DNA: TGTGCCAGCAGCAGAAACGGACAGGGTTATAATGAGCAGTACTTC; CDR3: CASSRNGQGYNEQYF
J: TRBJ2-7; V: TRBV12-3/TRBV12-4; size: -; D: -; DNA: TGTGCCAGCAGTCCCGGGACCTATCTTACCTACGAGCAGTACTTC; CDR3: CASSPGTYLTYEQYF
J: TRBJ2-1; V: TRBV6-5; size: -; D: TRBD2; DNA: TGTGCCAGCCACCCATTCCGCGGGGGAAACAATGAGCAGTTCTTC; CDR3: CASHPFRGGNNEQFF
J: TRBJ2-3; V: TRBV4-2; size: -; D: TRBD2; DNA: TGTGCCAGCAGCCGCGAACTGAGCGGGGTGGGAGATACGCAGTATTTT; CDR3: CASSRELSGVGDTQYF
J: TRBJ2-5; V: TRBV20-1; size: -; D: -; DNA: TGCAGTTTTTACCGTGGGCCAGAGACCCAGTACTTC; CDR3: CSFYRGPETQYF
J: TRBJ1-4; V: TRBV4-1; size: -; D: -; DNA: TGCGCCAGCAGCCGACCGGGACTGGGTGAAAAACTGTTTTTT; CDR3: CASSRPGLGEKLFF
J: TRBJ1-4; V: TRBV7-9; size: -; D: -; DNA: TGTGCCAGCAGCTTATTTGGCAGGGAGGATGAAAAACTGTTTTTT; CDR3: CASSLFGREDEKLFF